These 18 T cell receptor beta chains were all obtained from the same sample, sequenced in a study of tumor-infiltrating lymphocytes in primary liver carcinoma. Reverse transcription of approximately 520 ng total RNA with a constant-region primer produced TCR beta cDNA. Modified slightly, ARM-PCR produced TCR beta libraries over three nested multiplex PCR rounds. A C-beta reverse primer was combined with TRBV1-TRBV30 forward primers in the first two PCR rounds, and each round had 10 cycles. One entry per CDR3 protein, called by TCRdb with MiXCR from the multiplex PCR reads. The table lists 120,000 or so distinct CDR3 sequences, 55% to 75% of them singletons. Unsorted bulk tissue (roughly 19-31 mg) underwent RNA and DNA co-extraction. What was sequenced was liver tumor tissue from sampling region 1. As for subset: tumor region T1, superior pole. All receptors derive from a woman in her sixties with primary liver carcinoma and hepatitis B virus infection.

With regard to this clonotype: Sequence at one end of the junction differs from germline and may be a read error. The chain uses TRBV11-2 and TRBJ1-1; D gene unclear. This CDR3 is 13 amino acids long. CDR1 is SGHAT and CDR2 is FQNNGV in the germline V gene. The CDR3 DNA follows: TGTGCCAGCGGCTTTAATATGAACAGTGAAGCTTTCTTT. This codes for CASGFNMNSEAFF.

This chain links TRBV10-3 with TRBJ2-4; maybe TRBD1 (6 bases). The CDR3 sequence is 14 residues long. The germline V gene has CDR1 ENHRY and CDR2 SYGVKD. Trimming left V 3 bases short and J 8 bases short, with 14 bases between. DNA of the CDR3: TGTGCCATCAGTGACTCCAGGGACACGGACATTCAGTACTTC. Amino acids: CAISDSRDTDIQYF.

In DNA, the CDR3 is TGTGCCAGCACTAGGACAGCCCTTCAAGAGACCCAGTACTTC. Amino acid sequence: CASTRTALQETQYF. J is TRBJ2-5 and V is TRBV6-1, with D perhaps TRBD1 (6 bases). The V gene's germline CDR1 is MNHNS and CDR2 SASEGT. The CDR3 covers 14 residues. The germline V and J ends were trimmed by 7 bases and 2 bases, with 14 bases remaining between them.

A note on this clonotype: A much larger clone lies a single base off, so this may be a read error. This chain connects TRBV6-5 to TRBJ2-7, with a possible D match to TRBD2 (6 bases). The CDR3 totals 14 residues. The V end was cut by 6 bases, the J end by 0 bases, with 12 bases between. Germline CDR1 reads MNHEY; CDR2 reads SVGAGI. CDR3 DNA: TGTGCCAGCAGACACGACGGGAGCTCCTACGAGCAGTACTTC. This codes for CASRHDGSSYEQYF.

This clonotype was detected ten times or more. The chain combines TRBV4-1 with TRBJ1-1; D uncertain. The CDR3 spans 15 residues. Deletions cut 0 bases from V and 0 bases from J, with 8 bases between. From germline, CDR1 is MGHRA and CDR2 YSYEKL. CDR3 nucleotides: TGCGCCAGCAGCCAAGAGTCCCAGGTGAACACTGAAGCTTTCTTT. This gives the protein CASSQESQVNTEAFF.

This clonotype was seen repeatedly, ten times or more. CDR3 in DNA: TGCGCCAGCAGTGAGGCAGGCGCAGGGCGTGAGACCCAGTACTTC. This gives the protein CASSEAGAGRETQYF. The chain combines TRBV10-2 with TRBJ2-5, with D possibly matching TRBD1 (5 bases). The germline V gene has CDR1 WSHSY and CDR2 SAAADI. CDR3 length equals 15 residues. With 2 bases removed from V and 5 bases from J, the gap between germline ends came to 15 bases.

The chain joins TRBV5-1 to TRBJ2-7; D ambiguous. The germline V gene has CDR1 SGHRS and CDR2 YFSETQ. Trimming pared 5 bases from V and 2 bases from J, leaving 14 bases between. The length of the CDR3 is 14 residues. In DNA form, the CDR3 reads TGCGCCAGCAGACCCGGGCCAGACCCCTACGAGCAGTACTTC. Residues: CASRPGPDPYEQYF.

This clonotype was detected many times. The chain recombines TRBV29-1 with TRBJ1-6, with D maybe TRBD1 (5 bases). Trimming pared 0 bases from V and 7 bases from J, leaving 22 bases between. Germline V gene data show CDR1 as SQVTM and CDR2 as ANQGSEA. This CDR3 has 18 amino acids. The CDR3 sequence is CSVEDLHGGCDKNSPLHF. In DNA form, the CDR3 reads TGCAGCGTTGAAGATCTTCACGGGGGGTGCGATAAAAATTCACCCCTCCACTTT. Combining the CDR3 with reference TRBV29-1 and TRBJ1-6 gives the whole variable domain SAVISQKPSRDICQRGTSLTIQCQVDSQVTMMFWYRQQPGQSLTLIATANQGSEATYESGFVIDKFPISRPNLTFSTLTVSNMSPEDSSIYLCSVEDLHGGCDKNSPLHFGNGTRLTVT.

In the case of this clonotype: At one end, the junction sequence differs from germline, possibly due to a read error. This rearrangement joins TRBV14 to TRBJ2-2; D is unclear. There are 16 residues in the CDR3. Germline CDR1 SGHDN, CDR2 FVKESK. CDR3 nucleotides: TGTGCCAGCAGTCAAAAACTCACAGCGAACGCCGGGGAGCTGTTTTTT. Residues: CASSQKLTANAGELFF.

There are many counts of this clonotype. The chain recombines TRBV12-3 or TRBV12-4 with TRBJ2-6; D possibly matches TRBD1 or TRBD2 (5 bases each). V was clipped by 3 bases and J by 2 bases, with 14 bases between them. The CDR3 has 17 residues. The chain's CDR3 is CASSFTPGTPGANVLTF. DNA for the CDR3: TGTGCCAGCAGTTTTACGCCTGGGACCCCTGGGGCCAACGTCCTGACTTTC.

V and J are TRBV6-5 and TRBJ2-7; D remains unclear. The DNA end lines up better with TRBJ2-5; the J call may be wrong. Germline V gene sequence: CDR1 MNHEY, CDR2 SVGAGI. The CDR3 is made up of 15 amino acids. This CDR3 is CANIPMRYNGETQYF. The CDR3 bases are TGTGCCAACATTCCCATGAGGTATAATGGAGAGACCCAGTACTTC.

This clonotype was seen ten or more times. The V gene is TRBV11-2, the J gene TRBJ2-5; no firm D call. The CDR3 runs 15 residues. Germline values: CDR1 SGHAT, CDR2 FQNNGV. V dropped 1 base and J dropped 2 bases, with 11 bases sitting between them. The CDR3, as DNA: TGTGCCAGCAGCTTAGTGATGGGCTTACAAGAGACCCAGTACTTC. Amino acid sequence: CASSLVMGLQETQYF.

A word on this clonotype: An end of the junction differs from the germline gene, which may be a read error. This chain links TRBV5-4 with TRBJ2-1, with D hard to call. The CDR3 has 14 amino acids. Germline V gene lookup returns CDR1 SGHNT and CDR2 YYREEE (reference sequence). This chain's CDR3 is CASSLKHLDNGQFF. The CDR3 bases are TGTGCCAGCAGCTTAAAACACCTTGACAATGGGCAGTTCTTC.

To note about this clonotype: Lacking the conserved final phenylalanine or tryptophan, this CDR3 likely reflects a read error. This rearrangement joins TRBV11-2 to TRBJ2-2; D is perhaps TRBD2 (5 bases). Germline CDR1 reads SGHAT; CDR2 reads FQNNGV. This CDR3 comprises 16 residues. DNA for the CDR3: TGTGCCAGCAGCTTATACGTGGGAGAAAACCCCGGGGAACTGTTTTCT. This gives the protein CASSLYVGENPGELFS.

Points on this clonotype: The junction departs from the called germline gene at one end, perhaps through a read error. V gene TRBV29-1 combines with J gene TRBJ2-4; TRBD2 might be the D (6 bases). The CDR3 sequence is 15 residues long. Germline V gene sequence: CDR1 SQVTM, CDR2 ANQGSEA. The CDR3 reads CSLEIRGRTKNIQYF. Here the CDR3 DNA reads TGCAGCCTTGAAATTCGTGGGAGGACTAAAAACATCCAGTACTTC.

This clonotype was detected many times. The V call is TRBV11-3, the J call TRBJ2-2; D remains ambiguous. Germline loops: CDR1 SGHNT, CDR2 YENEEA. Trimming took 5 bases from V and 5 from J, leaving 15 bases between them. The CDR3 runs 15 residues. CDR3 nucleotide sequence: TGTGCCAGCAGCGTTGGGTCTCCTTCTACCGGGGAGCTGTTTTTT. It encodes CASSVGSPSTGELFF.

This clonotype was seen at least ten times. The V gene is TRBV10-1, the J gene TRBJ2-5; TRBD2 aligns across 9 bases. Germline V gene sequence: CDR1 WNHNN, CDR2 SYGVQD (reference sequence). The CDR3 loop spans 15 amino acids. The V and J ends lost 0 bases and 5 bases, in that order; junction bases with no gene match: 4. CDR3 protein: CASSESTSGRETQYF. In nucleotides, the CDR3 is TGCGCCAGCAGTGAGTCTACCAGCGGGAGGGAGACCCAGTACTTC.

The chain uses TRBV11-2 and TRBJ2-7; D call uncertain. Looked up from germline, CDR1 is SGHAT and CDR2 is FQNNGV. The CDR3 consists of 13 residues. V shed 2 bases and J shed 9 bases, with 14 bases lying between them. This CDR3 reads CASSLHPALGQYF. The CDR3 DNA follows: TGTGCCAGCAGCTTACATCCAGCGCTGGGGCAGTACTTC.